The rows below give T cell receptor beta chains drawn from one sample of a study of cytomegalovirus exposure and HLA in healthy donors. TCRdb's copy holds only in-frame clones and misses some; the assay was immunoSEQ multiplex PCR. Here the sample spans roughly 33,000 clones, less than 85% being singletons. The material sequenced was PBMCs. The receptors stem from a male donor in good health and CMV-seronegative. Both conserved end residues are part of each CDR3. The order of the fields is clone size, J gene, D gene, V gene, CDR3 DNA, CDR3 protein. A D gene is named only where the DNA matches it firmly. Not every row has a clone size; where given, it reads once, few, many or a size class.

>NA|TRBJ1-2|NA|TRBV5-1
TGCGCCAGCAGCTCTGCCGCGGGGATGGACTATGGCTACACCTTC
CASSSAAGMDYGYTF
>few|TRBJ1-2|NA|TRBV6-5
TGTGCCACAGGGGTTGCCTATGGCTACACCTTC
CATGVAYGYTF
>NA|TRBJ1-5|NA|TRBV30
TGTGCCTGGAGTGTACGCGCTAGCAATCAGCCCCAGCATTTT
CAWSVRASNQPQHF
>NA|TRBJ2-7|TRBD1|TRBV11-2
TGTGCCAGCACCTCCCTGGGCGACAGGGCTAACGAGCAGTACTTC
CASTSLGDRANEQYF
>NA|TRBJ2-3|NA|TRBV6-6
TGTGCCAGCAGCCTCCCGGGTGATACGCAGTATTTT
CASSLPGDTQYF
>NA|TRBJ2-1|TRBD2|TRBV4-3
TGCGCCAGCAGCCAAGAAGAAGTAGCGGGAGGGCCCAATGAGCAGTTCTTC
CASSQEEVAGGPNEQFF
>NA|TRBJ1-1|TRBD1|TRBV19
TGTGCCAGTAAGGAGACAGGGGATCCTTTCTTT
CASKETGDPFF
>NA|TRBJ1-2|NA|TRBV27
TGTGCCAGCAGTTCGATGGGGGCGGATCCTGGCTACACCTTC
CASSSMGADPGYTF
>NA|TRBJ1-2|TRBD1|TRBV6-5
TGTGCCAGCAGTTACTCGGTGACAGGGGCGTATGGCTACACCTTC
CASSYSVTGAYGYTF
>NA|TRBJ2-7|NA|TRBV5-1
TGCGCCAGCAGCTTGACTAGACCCGGGCCCTACGAGCAGTACTTC
CASSLTRPGPYEQYF
>NA|TRBJ1-5|NA|TRBV21-1
TGTGCCAGCAGCAACCTCCCACTCCACAGCAATCAGCCCCAGCATTTT
CASSNLPLHSNQPQHF
>few|TRBJ1-1|NA|TRBV29-1
TGCAGCGTTTCTACCGGGCCGCGGGGCACTGAAGCTTTCTTT
CSVSTGPRGTEAFF
>once|TRBJ2-5|NA|TRBV5-1
TGCGCCAGCACCCTTATTAGCGGCTACCAAGAGACCCAGTACTTC
CASTLISGYQETQYF
>NA|TRBJ1-1|NA|TRBV7-9
TGTGCCAGCAGCTTTACCCCGGGAATGAACACTGAAGCTTTCTTT
CASSFTPGMNTEAFF
>NA|TRBJ1-1|NA|TRBV27
TGTGCCAGCAGAATACAGGGGAACACTGAAGCTTTCTTT
CASRIQGNTEAFF
>NA|TRBJ2-7|TRBD2|TRBV6-5
TGTGCCAGCGGACTAGCGGGAGCCTACGAGCAGTACTTC
CASGLAGAYEQYF
>NA|TRBJ1-2|NA|TRBV2
TGTGCCAGCAGACAGACCTATGGCTACACCTTC
CASRQTYGYTF
>NA|TRBJ1-4|NA|TRBV7-6
TGTGCCAGCAGCTTAATTGCCGGCAGACTAAATGAAAAACTGTTTTTT
CASSLIAGRLNEKLFF
>few|TRBJ1-5|NA|TRBV19
TGTGCCAGTAGGGAGGGTCTGTATAGCAATCAGCCCCAGCATTTT
CASREGLYSNQPQHF
>NA|TRBJ2-7|TRBD1|TRBV4-1
TGCGCCAGCAGCCCCGGCAGGGACAGGGGGAACTACGAGCAGTACTTC
CASSPGRDRGNYEQYF
>few|TRBJ1-2|TRBD1|TRBV14
TGTGCCAGCAGCCACGGCAGGGGGCATGGCTACACCTTC
CASSHGRGHGYTF
>NA|TRBJ1-1|NA|TRBV30
TGTGCCTGGGAGGGACAAAAGAACACTGAAGCTTTCTTT
CAWEGQKNTEAFF